This TCR beta chain was identified during a study of blood T cell repertoires in COVID-19. The table came from immunoSEQ multiplex PCR; TCRdb's copy has only in-frame clones and leaves some out. Of 160,000 or so clones in the sample, 65% to 85% were seen once. The CDR3 has 13 residues. With 0 bases removed from V and 4 bases from J, the gap between germline ends came to 6 bases. Germline assignment: CDR1 ENHRY and CDR2 SYGVKD. The source material was peripheral blood. The origin of this receptor is a man in his sixties with active or convalescent COVID-19. The chain has TRBV10-3 and TRBJ1-1; no clear D gene. CDR3 nucleotides: TGTGCCATCAGTGAGTCGGCCGTCACTGAAGCTTTCTTT. The encoded protein is CAISESAVTEAFF.